This T cell receptor (beta chain) emerged from a study of T cell changes during pregnancy in multiple sclerosis. This clone was seen just once. This CDR3 has 17 residues. CDR1 is MGHDK, CDR2 SYGVNS, per germline. Trimming took 4 bases from V and 1 from J; bases not matched to a gene: 10. Assay used: immunoSEQ multiplex PCR; TCRdb lists only in-frame clones, some missing. The data contain about 87,000 clones, 80% to 95% of them singletons. The gene calls are TRBV25-1 and TRBJ2-5, with TRBD1 matching 9 bases. This specimen consisted of peripheral blood, obtained in the third trimester of pregnancy. The receptor comes from a female donor in good health, enrolled as a control in a pregnancy study. CDR3 DNA: TGTGCCAGCAGTGGCCGGGACAGGGTATATCGCCAAGAGACCCAGTACTTC. It codes for CASSGRDRVYRQETQYF.